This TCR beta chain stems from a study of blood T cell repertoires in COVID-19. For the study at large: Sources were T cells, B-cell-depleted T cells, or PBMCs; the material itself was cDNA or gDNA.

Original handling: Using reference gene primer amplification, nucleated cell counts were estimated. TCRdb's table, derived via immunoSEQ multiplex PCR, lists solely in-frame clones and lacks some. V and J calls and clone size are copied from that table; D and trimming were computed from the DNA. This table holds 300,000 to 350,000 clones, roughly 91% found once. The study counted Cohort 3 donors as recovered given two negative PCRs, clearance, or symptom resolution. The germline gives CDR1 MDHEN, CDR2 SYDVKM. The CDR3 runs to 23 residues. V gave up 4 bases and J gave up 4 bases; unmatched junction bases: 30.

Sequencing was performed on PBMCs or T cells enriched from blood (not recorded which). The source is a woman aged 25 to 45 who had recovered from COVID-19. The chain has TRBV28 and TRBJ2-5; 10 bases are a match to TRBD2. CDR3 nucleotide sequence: TGTGCCAGCAGTTGGGGCCTTATGGGGTGGAAGCGGGAGGGAGGAACATTCGGAGAGACCCAGTACTTC. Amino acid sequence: CASSWGLMGWKREGGTFGETQYF. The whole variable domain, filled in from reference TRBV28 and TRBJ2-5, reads DVKVTQSSRYLVKRTGEKVFLECVQDMDHENMFWYRQDPGLGLRLIYFSYDVKMKEKGDIPEGYSVSREKKERFSLILESASTNQTSMYLCASSWGLMGWKREGGTFGETQYFGPGTRLLVL.